Each of the 15 T cell receptor beta chains below was sequenced from the same sample in a study of blood T cell repertoires in COVID-19. Assay: immunoSEQ multiplex PCR; the TCRdb copy retains only in-frame clones and omits some. The table shows approximately 250,000 clones, with around 84% occurring only once. The specimen was PBMCs or T cells enriched from blood (not recorded which). The receptor source for this set is a man aged 30-40 years with acute COVID-19.

This chain links TRBV15 with TRBJ2-6; possible D gene TRBD1, 6 bases. The CDR3 has 19 amino acids. V lost 3 bases, J lost 2 bases, and 20 bases lay in between. CDR1 is LNHNV and CDR2 is YYDKDF in the germline V gene (reference sequence). CDR3 region: CATSRASTGTVAGANVLTF. CDR3 nucleotides: TGTGCCACCAGCAGGGCCTCGACAGGTACGGTGGCTGGGGCCAACGTCCTGACTTTC.

V gene TRBV7-3 combines with J gene TRBJ2-3, with TRBD2 matching 8 bases. The J segment lost 6 bases and the V segment lost 5 bases, leaving 4 bases of the junction unmatched. Germline CDR1 is SGHTA and CDR2 is FQGTGA. The CDR3 is 13 residues long. The CDR3 DNA is TGTGCCAGCAGCCTTCGGGAGGGCGATACGCAGTATTTT. Translating it yields CASSLREGDTQYF.

This rearrangement joins TRBV6-5 to TRBJ1-1, with a tentative D call TRBD1 (5 bases). The germline CDR1 and CDR2 sequences are MNHEY and SVGAGI. The CDR3 totals 13 residues. V was pared by 7 bases and J by 5 bases, with 14 bases between. The DNA for the CDR3 is TGTGCCAGCAACCCCTCAGGGAGGACTGAAGCTTTCTTT. As protein: CASNPSGRTEAFF.

The chain has TRBV28 and TRBJ1-4; TRBD1 is a possible D gene (5 bases). Trimming left V 7 bases short and J 8 bases short, with 17 bases between. The CDR3 is made up of 14 amino acids. Germline V gives CDR1 MDHEN, CDR2 SYDVKM. DNA of the CDR3: TGTGCCAGCACCCGTCCGGGGGTGAGCGAAAAACTGTTTTTT. This gives the protein CASTRPGVSEKLFF.

This rearrangement joins TRBV27 to TRBJ1-6, with a possible D match to TRBD1 (6 bases). Trimming shortened V by 7 bases and J by 6 bases, and 19 bases separated the two germline ends. The CDR3 sequence is 16 residues long. Per germline, CDR1 MNHEY and CDR2 SMNVEV (reference sequence). The CDR3 coding sequence is TGTGCCAGCATTTCGTTGGGGGCGCGTAGTAATTCACCCCTCCACTTT. This codes for CASISLGARSNSPLHF.

This clone appeared a single time. The chain uses TRBV15 and TRBJ1-3; D is ambiguous. Trimming left V 5 bases short and J 4 bases short, with 18 bases between. The germline gives CDR1 LNHNV, CDR2 YYDKDF (reference sequence). The CDR3 consists of 16 residues. The CDR3 protein is CATSSRLVSVGNTIYF. The CDR3 region has the DNA TGTGCCACCAGCTCTAGACTGGTATCGGTCGGAAACACCATATATTTT.

The chain has TRBV7-2 and TRBJ1-5; D is perhaps TRBD1 (5 bases). V shed 4 bases and J shed 5 bases, with 12 bases lying between them. The CDR3 totals 14 residues. The germline gives CDR1 SGHTA, CDR2 FQGNSA. The CDR3: CASSWGGVDQPQHF. DNA for the CDR3: TGTGCCAGCAGCTGGGGGGGGGTTGATCAGCCCCAGCATTTT.

V usage is TRBV24-1 and J usage is TRBJ2-3; D is perhaps TRBD2 (5 bases). Trimming left V 8 bases short and J 8 bases short, with 10 bases between. The CDR3 is 11 residues long. The germline V gene encodes CDR1 KGHDR and CDR2 SFDVKD. The CDR3 bases are TGTGCCACCATGGCCGGAGGTACGCAGTATTTT. The encoded protein is CATMAGGTQYF.

CDR3: CASSLGQGVPSGANVLTF. DNA of the CDR3: TGTGCCAGCAGCTTGGGACAGGGGGTACCCTCTGGGGCCAACGTCCTGACTTTC. V gene TRBV7-9 combines with J gene TRBJ2-6, with 11 bases lining up with TRBD1. The CDR3 has 18 amino acids. Germline V gene lookup returns CDR1 SEHNR and CDR2 FQNEAQ (reference sequence). Trimming removed 3 bases from V and 0 bases from J; junction bases left unmatched: 4.

This clone was observed a handful of times. The J gene is TRBJ1-2, the V gene TRBV2; D not certain. There are 13 residues in the CDR3. Germline values: CDR1 SNHLY, CDR2 FYNNEI. Trimming cost V 4 bases and J 2 bases, with 8 bases left between them. The CDR3 sequence: CASSGAGNYGYTF. As DNA, the CDR3 is TGTGCCAGCAGTGGGGCAGGAAACTATGGCTACACCTTC.

For this clone: At one end, the junction sequence differs from germline, possibly due to a read error. The chain employs TRBV5-1 and TRBJ1-4; 8 bases line up with TRBD1. Germline assignment: CDR1 SGHRS and CDR2 YFSETQ. The CDR3 has 14 amino acids. The chain's CDR3 is CASSFTGGNEKLFF. In DNA form, the CDR3 reads TGTGCCAGCAGCTTTACAGGGGGTAATGAAAAACTGTTTTTT.

This clone has only one observation. The rearrangement links TRBV7-2 to TRBJ2-2, with TRBD1 matching 7 bases. Losses at the gene ends were 4 bases for V and 6 bases for J; bases not matched to a gene: 2. There are 13 residues in the CDR3. CDR1 is SGHTA and CDR2 is FQGNSA in the germline V gene. The CDR3, as DNA: TGTGCCAGCAGCTCGCAGGGGGCCGGGGAGCTGTTTTTT. Translating it yields CASSSQGAGELFF.

V and J are TRBV12-5 and TRBJ2-3; TRBD2 agrees at 13 bases. In germline, CDR1 is LGHNT, CDR2 FRNRAP. The junction had 10 bases not matched to a gene; V was cut back by 4 bases and J by 0 bases. The CDR3 is made up of 19 amino acids. CDR3 sequence: CASGSFGTSGAKSTDTQYF. The CDR3 nucleotides are TGTGCTAGTGGTTCATTCGGGACTAGCGGGGCGAAGAGCACAGATACGCAGTATTTT.

With respect to this clone: One end of the junction does not line up with germline, which may come from a read error. The chain employs TRBV5-1 and TRBJ1-3; no definite D call. Germline assignment: CDR1 SGHRS and CDR2 YFSETQ. This CDR3 is built from 13 residues. The CDR3 region is CASSSNSGNTIYF. The CDR3 DNA follows: TGTGCCAGCAGCTCAAACTCTGGAAACACCATATATTTT. The variable domain in full, with the rest retrieved from reference TRBV5-1 and TRBJ1-3, is KAGVTQTPRYLIKTRGQQVTLSCSPISGHRSVSWYQQTPGQGLQFLFEYFSETQRNKGNFPGRFSGRQFSNSRSEMNVSTLELGDSALYLCASSSNSGNTIYFGEGSWLTVV.

The chain links TRBV15 to TRBJ2-2; D uncertain. This CDR3 region has 14 residues. V gave up 1 base and J gave up 5 bases, with 8 bases separating them. Germline V gives CDR1 LNHNV, CDR2 YYDKDF (reference sequence). In DNA, the CDR3 is TGTGCCACCAGCAGAGTCCGGTATACCGGGGAGCTGTTTTTT. This sequence encodes CATSRVRYTGELFF.